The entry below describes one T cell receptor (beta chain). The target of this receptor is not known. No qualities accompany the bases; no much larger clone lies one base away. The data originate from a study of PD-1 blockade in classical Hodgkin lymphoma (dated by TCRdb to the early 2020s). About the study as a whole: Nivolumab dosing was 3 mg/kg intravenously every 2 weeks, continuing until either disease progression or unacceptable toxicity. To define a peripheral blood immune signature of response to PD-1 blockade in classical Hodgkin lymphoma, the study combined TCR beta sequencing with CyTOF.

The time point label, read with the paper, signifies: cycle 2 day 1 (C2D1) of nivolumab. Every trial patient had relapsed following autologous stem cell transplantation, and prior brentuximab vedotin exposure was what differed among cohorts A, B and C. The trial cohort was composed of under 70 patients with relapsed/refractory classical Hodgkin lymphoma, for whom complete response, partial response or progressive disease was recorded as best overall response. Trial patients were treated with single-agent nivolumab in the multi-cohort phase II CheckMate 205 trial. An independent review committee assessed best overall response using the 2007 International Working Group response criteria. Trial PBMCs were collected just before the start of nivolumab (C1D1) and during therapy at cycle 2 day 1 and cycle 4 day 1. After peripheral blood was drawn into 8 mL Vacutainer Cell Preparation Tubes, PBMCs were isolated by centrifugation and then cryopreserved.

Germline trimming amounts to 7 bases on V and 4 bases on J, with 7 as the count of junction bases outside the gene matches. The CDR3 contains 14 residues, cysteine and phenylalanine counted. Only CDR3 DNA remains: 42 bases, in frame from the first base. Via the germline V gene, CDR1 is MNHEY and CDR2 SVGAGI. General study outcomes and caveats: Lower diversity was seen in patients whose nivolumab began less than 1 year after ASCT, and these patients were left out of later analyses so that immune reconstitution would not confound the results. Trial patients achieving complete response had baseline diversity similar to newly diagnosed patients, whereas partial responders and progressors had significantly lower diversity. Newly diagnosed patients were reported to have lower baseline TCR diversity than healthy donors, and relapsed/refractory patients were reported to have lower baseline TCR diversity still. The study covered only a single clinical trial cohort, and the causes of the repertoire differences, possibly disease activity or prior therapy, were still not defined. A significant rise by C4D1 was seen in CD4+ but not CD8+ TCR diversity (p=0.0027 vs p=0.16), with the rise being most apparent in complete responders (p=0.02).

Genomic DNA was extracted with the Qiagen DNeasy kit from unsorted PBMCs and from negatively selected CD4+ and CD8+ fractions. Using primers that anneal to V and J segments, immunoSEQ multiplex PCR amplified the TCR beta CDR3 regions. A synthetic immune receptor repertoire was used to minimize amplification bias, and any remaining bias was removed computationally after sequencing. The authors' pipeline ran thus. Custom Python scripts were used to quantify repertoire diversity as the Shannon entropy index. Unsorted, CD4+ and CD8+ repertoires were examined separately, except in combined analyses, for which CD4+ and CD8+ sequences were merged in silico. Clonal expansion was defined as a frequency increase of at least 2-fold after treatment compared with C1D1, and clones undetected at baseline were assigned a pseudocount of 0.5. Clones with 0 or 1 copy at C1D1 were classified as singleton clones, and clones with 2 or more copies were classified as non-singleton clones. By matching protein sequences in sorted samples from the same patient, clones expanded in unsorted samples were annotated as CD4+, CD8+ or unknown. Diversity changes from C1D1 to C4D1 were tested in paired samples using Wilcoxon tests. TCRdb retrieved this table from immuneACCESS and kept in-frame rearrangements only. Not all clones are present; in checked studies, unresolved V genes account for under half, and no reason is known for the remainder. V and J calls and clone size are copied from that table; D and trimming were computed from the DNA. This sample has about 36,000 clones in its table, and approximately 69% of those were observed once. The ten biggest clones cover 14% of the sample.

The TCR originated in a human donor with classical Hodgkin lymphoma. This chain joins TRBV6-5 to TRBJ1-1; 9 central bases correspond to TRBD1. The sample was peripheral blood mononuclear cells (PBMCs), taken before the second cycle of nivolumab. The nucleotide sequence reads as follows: TGTGCCAGCACCGGGACAGGGTGGAGCACTGAAGCTTTCTTT. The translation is CASTGTGWSTEAFF.